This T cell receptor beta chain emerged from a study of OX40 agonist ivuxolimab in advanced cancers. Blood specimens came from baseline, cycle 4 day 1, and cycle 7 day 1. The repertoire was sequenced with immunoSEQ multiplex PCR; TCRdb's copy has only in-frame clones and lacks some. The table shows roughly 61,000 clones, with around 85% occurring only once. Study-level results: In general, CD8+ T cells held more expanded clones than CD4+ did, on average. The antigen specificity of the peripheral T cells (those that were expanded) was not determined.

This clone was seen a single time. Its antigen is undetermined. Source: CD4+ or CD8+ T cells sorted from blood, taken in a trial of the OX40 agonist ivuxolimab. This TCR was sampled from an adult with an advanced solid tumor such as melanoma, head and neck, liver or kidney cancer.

CDR3 DNA sequence: TGTGCCATCAGGAGCAGGGGACAAAACACTGAAGCTTTCTTT. Translated: CAIRSRGQNTEAFF. The J gene is TRBJ1-1, the V gene TRBV10-3; D may be TRBD1 (6 bases). CDR1 and CDR2 (germline): ENHRY, SYGVKD. The V end was cut by 6 bases, the J end by 2 bases, with 13 bases between. There are 14 residues in the CDR3.